This T cell receptor beta chain was recorded in a study of blood T cell repertoires in COVID-19. The CDR3 extends over 14 amino acids. Germline assignment: CDR1 GTSNPN and CDR2 SVGIG (reference sequence). The ends were cut back, 7 bases at V and 2 bases at J, with 14 bases in the middle. Using immunoSEQ multiplex PCR, the repertoire was profiled, and TCRdb retains in-frame clones only, with some absent. The sample lists about 120,000 clones, around four fifths seen once, with 20% to 30% in the top ten. The TCR sequence derives from a human donor in a cohort sampled during active COVID-19. The source material was peripheral blood. The V gene is TRBV30, the J gene TRBJ1-4; maybe TRBD1 (6 bases). CDR3 sequence reads: CALRRGNTNEKLFF. The DNA for the CDR3 is TGTGCCTTGCGAAGGGGGAATACTAATGAAAAACTGTTTTTT.